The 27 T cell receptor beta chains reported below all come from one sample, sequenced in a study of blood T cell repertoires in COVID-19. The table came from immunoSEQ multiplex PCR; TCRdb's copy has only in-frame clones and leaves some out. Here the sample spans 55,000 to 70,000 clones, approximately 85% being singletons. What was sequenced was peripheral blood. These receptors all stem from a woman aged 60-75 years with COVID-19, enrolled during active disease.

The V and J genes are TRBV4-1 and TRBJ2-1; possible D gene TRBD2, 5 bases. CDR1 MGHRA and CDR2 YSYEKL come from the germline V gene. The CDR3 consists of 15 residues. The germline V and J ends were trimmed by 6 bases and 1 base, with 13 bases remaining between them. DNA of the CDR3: TGCGCCAGCAGTACGGCGAGCGGTTCCTACAATGAGCAGTTCTTC. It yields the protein CASSTASGSYNEQFF.

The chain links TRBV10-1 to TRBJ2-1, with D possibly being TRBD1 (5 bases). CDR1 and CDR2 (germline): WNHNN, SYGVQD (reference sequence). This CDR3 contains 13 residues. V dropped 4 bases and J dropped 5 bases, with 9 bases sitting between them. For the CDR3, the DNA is TGCGCCAGCAGTGTGGCAGGGAACAATGAGCAGTTCTTC. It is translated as CASSVAGNNEQFF.

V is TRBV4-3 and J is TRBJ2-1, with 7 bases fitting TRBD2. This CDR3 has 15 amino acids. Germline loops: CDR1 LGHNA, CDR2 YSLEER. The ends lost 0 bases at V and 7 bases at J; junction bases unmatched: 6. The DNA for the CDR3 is TGCGCCAGCAGCCAAGATCAAGCGGGGCGGAATGAGCAGTTCTTC. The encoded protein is CASSQDQAGRNEQFF.

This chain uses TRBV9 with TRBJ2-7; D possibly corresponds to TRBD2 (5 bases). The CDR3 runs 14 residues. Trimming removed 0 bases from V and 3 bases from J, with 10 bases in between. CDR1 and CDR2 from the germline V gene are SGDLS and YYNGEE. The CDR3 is CASSVGWGDYEQYF. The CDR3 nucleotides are TGTGCCAGCAGCGTAGGGTGGGGAGACTACGAGCAGTACTTC.

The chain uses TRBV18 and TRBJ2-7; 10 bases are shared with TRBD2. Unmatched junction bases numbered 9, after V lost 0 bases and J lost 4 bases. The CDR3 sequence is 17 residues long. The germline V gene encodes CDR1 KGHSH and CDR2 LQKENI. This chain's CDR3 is CASSPPLRVAGGYEQYF. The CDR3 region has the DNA TGTGCCAGCTCACCACCCCTTAGAGTAGCGGGAGGATACGAGCAGTACTTC. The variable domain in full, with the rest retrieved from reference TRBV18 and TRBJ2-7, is NAGVMQNPRHLVRRRGQEARLRCSPMKGHSHVYWYRQLPEEGLKFMVYLQKENIIDESGMPKERFSAEFPKEGPSILRIQQVVRGDSAAYFCASSPPLRVAGGYEQYFGPGTRLTVT.

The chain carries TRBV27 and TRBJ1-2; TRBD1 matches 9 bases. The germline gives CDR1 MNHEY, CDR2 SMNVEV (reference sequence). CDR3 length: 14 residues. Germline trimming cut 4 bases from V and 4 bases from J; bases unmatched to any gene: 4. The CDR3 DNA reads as TGTGCCAGCAGTTCGGGGACAGGGAGCTATGGCTACACCTTC. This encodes CASSSGTGSYGYTF.

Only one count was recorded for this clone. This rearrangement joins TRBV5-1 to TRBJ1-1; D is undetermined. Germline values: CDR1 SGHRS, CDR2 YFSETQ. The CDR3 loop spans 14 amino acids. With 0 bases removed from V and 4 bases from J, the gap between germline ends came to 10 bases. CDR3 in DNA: TGCGCCAGCAGCTTGGACGAGCCCGCCACTGAAGCTTTCTTT. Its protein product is CASSLDEPATEAFF.

This chain's CDR3 is CASSPNMNTEAFF. CDR3 sequence (DNA): TGTGCCAGCAGTCCGAACATGAACACTGAAGCTTTCTTT. The V gene is TRBV28, the J gene TRBJ1-1; D gene ambiguous. This CDR3 is built from 13 residues. V dropped 5 bases and J dropped 0 bases, with 7 bases sitting between them. Per the germline V gene, CDR1 is MDHEN and CDR2 is SYDVKM.

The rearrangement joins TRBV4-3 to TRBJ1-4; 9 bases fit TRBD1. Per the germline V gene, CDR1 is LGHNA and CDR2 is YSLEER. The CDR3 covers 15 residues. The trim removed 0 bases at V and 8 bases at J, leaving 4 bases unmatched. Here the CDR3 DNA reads TGCGCCAGCAGCCAAGATGGGACAGGGAGGGAAAAACTGTTTTTT. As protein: CASSQDGTGREKLFF.

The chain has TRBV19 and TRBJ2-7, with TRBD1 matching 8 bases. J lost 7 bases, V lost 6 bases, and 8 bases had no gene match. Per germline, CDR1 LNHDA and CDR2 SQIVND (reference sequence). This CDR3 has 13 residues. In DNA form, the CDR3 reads TGTGCCAGTAGCCCGACAGGGGCGCAGGAGCAGTACTTC. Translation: CASSPTGAQEQYF.

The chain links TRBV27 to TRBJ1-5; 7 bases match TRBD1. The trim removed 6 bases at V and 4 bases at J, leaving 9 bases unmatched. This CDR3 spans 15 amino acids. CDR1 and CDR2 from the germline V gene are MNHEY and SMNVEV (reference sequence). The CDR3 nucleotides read TGTGCCAGCAGCCACCAGCCAGGGGGGAATCAGCCCCAGCATTTT. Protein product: CASSHQPGGNQPQHF.

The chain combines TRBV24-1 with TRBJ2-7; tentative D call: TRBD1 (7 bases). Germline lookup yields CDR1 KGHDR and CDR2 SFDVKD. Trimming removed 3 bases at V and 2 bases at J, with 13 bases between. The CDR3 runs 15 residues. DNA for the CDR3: TGTGCCACCAGTGATGCAGGGGGGTCAGCCTACGAGCAGTACTTC. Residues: CATSDAGGSAYEQYF.

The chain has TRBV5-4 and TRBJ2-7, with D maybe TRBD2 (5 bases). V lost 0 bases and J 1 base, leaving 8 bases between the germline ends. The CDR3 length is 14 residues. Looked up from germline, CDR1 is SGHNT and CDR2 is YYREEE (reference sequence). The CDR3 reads CASSLARGSYEQYF. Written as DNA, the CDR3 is TGTGCCAGCAGCTTGGCGAGAGGGTCCTACGAGCAGTACTTC.

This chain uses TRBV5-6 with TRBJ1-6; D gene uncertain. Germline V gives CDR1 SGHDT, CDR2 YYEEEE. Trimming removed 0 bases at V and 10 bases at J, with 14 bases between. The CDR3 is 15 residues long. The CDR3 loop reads CASSLAVREQSPLHF. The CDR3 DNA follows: TGTGCCAGCAGCTTGGCCGTTAGGGAGCAGTCACCCCTCCACTTT.

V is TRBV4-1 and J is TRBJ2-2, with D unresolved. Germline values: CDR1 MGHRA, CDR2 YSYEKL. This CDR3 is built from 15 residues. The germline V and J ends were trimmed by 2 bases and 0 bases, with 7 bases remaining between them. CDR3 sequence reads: CASSQKATNTGELFF. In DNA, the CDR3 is TGCGCCAGCAGCCAAAAAGCGACGAACACCGGGGAGCTGTTTTTT.

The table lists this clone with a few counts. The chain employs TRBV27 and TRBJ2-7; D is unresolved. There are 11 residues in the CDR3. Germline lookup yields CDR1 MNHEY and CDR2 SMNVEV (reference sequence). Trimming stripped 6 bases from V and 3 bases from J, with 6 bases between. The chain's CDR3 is CASRLGYEQYF. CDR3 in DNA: TGTGCCAGCAGGCTAGGCTACGAGCAGTACTTC.

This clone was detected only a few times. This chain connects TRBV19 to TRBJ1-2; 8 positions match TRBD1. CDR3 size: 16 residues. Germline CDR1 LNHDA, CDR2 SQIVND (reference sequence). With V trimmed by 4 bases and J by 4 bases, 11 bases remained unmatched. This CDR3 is CASSTPQGVGFYGYTF. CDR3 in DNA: TGTGCCAGTAGTACACCACAGGGGGTCGGGTTCTATGGCTACACCTTC. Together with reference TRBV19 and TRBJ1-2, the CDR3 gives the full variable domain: DGGITQSPKYLFRKEGQNVTLSCEQNLNHDAMYWYRQDPGQGLRLIYYSQIVNDFQKGDIAEGYSVSREKKESFPLTVTSAQKNPTAFYLCASSTPQGVGFYGYTFGSGTRLTVV.

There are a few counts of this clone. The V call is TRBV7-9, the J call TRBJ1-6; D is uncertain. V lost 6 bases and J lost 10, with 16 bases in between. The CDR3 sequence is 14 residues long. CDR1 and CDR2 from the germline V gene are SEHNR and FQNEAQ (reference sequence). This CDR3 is CASSREQPISPLHF. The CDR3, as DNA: TGTGCCAGCAGTAGAGAACAGCCCATATCACCCCTCCACTTT.

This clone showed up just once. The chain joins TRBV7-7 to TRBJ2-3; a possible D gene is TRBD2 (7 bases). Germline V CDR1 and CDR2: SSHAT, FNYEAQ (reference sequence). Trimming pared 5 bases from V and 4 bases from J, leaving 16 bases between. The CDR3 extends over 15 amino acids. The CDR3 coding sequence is TGTGCCAGCAGCCGTACTACGGGGGGCGCAGATACGCAGTATTTT. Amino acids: CASSRTTGGADTQYF.

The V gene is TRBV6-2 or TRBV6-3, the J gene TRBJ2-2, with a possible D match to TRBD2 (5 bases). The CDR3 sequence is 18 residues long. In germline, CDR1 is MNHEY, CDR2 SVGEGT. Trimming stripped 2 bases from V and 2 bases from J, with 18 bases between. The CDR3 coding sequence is TGTGCCAGCAGTTACCCGCGGTTCAGAGGGATAAACACCGGGGAGCTGTTTTTT. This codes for CASSYPRFRGINTGELFF.

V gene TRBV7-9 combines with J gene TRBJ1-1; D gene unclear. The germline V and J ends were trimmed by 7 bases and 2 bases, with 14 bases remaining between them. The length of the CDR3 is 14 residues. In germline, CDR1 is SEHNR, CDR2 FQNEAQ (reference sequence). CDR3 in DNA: TGTGCCAGCACCCAAGGCCGACTCAACACTGAAGCTTTCTTT. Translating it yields CASTQGRLNTEAFF.

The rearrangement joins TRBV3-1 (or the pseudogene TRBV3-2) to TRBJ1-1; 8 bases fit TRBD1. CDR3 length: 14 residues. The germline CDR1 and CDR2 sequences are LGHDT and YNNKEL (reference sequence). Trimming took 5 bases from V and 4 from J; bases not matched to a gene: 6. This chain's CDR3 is CASSLGQGRTEAFF. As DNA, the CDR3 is TGTGCCAGCAGCTTAGGACAGGGACGCACTGAAGCTTTCTTT.

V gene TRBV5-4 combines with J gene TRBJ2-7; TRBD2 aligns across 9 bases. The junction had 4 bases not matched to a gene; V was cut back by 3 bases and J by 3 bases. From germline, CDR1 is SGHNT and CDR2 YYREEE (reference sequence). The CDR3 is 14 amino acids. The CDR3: CASSSAGGGYEQYF. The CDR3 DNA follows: TGTGCCAGCAGCTCAGCGGGAGGTGGCTACGAGCAGTACTTC.

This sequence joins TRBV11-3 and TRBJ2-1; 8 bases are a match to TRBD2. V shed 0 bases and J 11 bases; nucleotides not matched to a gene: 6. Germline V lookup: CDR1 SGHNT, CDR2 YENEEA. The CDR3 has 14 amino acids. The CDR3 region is CASSLDGSGAKQFF. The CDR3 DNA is TGTGCCAGCAGCTTAGATGGTAGCGGGGCCAAGCAGTTCTTC.

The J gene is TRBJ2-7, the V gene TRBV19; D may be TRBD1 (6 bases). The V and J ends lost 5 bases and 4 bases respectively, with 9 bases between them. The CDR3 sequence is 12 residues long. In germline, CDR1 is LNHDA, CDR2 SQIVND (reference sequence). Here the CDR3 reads CASSATGYEQYF. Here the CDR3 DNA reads TGTGCCAGTAGTGCCACAGGGTACGAGCAGTACTTC.

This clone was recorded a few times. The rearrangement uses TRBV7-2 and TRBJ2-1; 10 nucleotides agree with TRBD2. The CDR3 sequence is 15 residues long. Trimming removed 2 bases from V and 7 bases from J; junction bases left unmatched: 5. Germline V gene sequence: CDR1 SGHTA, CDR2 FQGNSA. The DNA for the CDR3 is TGTGCCAGCAGCTTAAGCTCTAGCGGGGGAAATGAGCAGTTCTTC. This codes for CASSLSSSGGNEQFF.

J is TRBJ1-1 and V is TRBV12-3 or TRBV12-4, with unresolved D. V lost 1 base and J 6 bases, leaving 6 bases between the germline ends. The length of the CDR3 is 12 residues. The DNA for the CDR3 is TGTGCCAGCAGTTTAGTTCGGGCTGAAGCTTTCTTT. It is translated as CASSLVRAEAFF.